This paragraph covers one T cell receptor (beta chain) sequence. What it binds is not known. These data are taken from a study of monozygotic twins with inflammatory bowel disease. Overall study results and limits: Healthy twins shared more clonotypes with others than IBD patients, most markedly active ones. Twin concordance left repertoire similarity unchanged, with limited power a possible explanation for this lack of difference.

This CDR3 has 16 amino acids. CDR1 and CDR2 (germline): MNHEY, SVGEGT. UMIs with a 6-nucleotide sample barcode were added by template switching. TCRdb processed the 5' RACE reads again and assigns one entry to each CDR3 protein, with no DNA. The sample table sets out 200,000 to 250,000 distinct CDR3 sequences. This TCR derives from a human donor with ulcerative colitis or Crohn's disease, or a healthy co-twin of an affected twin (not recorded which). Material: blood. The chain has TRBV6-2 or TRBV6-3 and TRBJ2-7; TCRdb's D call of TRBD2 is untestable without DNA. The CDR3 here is CASSYISGSGSYEQYF.